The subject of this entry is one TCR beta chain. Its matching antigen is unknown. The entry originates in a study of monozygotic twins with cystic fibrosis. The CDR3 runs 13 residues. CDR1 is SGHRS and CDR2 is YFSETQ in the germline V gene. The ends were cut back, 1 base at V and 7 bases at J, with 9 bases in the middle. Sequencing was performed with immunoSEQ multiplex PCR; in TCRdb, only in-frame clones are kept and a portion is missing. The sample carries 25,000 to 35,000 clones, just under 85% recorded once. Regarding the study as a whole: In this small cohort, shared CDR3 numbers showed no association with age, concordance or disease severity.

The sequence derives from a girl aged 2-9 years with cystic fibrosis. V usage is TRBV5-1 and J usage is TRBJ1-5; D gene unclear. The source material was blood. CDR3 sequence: CASSLHSGQPQHF. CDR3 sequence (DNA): TGCGCCAGCAGCTTGCATTCGGGGCAGCCCCAGCATTTT.